This passage covers 29 T cell receptor beta chains from one sample sequenced in a study of T cell changes during pregnancy in multiple sclerosis. Profiled with immunoSEQ multiplex PCR; TCRdb holds only in-frame clones, not every one. The sample consists of 100,000 or so clones, over 85% of them appearing once. This sample comprised peripheral blood, obtained in the first trimester of pregnancy. The receptor set was obtained from a female donor with multiple sclerosis, enrolled in a pregnancy study.

This chain links TRBV5-1 with TRBJ2-2; D gene unclear. CDR1 is SGHRS, CDR2 YFSETQ, per germline. The length of the CDR3 is 15 residues. V lost 3 bases and J lost 1, with 10 bases in between. The CDR3 loop is CASSSKLRNTGELFF. The CDR3 coding sequence is TGCGCCAGCAGCTCCAAGCTTCGGAACACCGGGGAGCTGTTTTTT.

V and J are TRBV11-2 and TRBJ1-5; 7 bases match TRBD1. This CDR3 has 13 amino acids. After removal of 4 bases from V and 7 bases from J, the junction contained 4 bases not matched to a gene. Looked up from germline, CDR1 is SGHAT and CDR2 is FQNNGV. The CDR3 here is CASSSHRGQPQHF. In DNA, the CDR3 is TGTGCCAGCAGCTCCCACAGGGGCCAGCCCCAGCATTTT.

The chain combines TRBV7-9 with TRBJ2-1, with 8 bases identical to TRBD2. The germline gives CDR1 SEHNR, CDR2 FQNEAQ (reference sequence). This CDR3 contains 15 residues. The V and J ends lost 4 bases and 5 bases, in that order; junction bases with no gene match: 7. The CDR3 DNA follows: TGTGCCAGCAGCTCGACCCGAGCGGGGGACAATGAGCAGTTCTTC. This gives the protein CASSSTRAGDNEQFF.

This rearrangement joins TRBV6-1 to TRBJ1-5; D unclear. The germline V gene encodes CDR1 MNHNS and CDR2 SASEGT. The CDR3 covers 16 residues. Deletions cut 1 base from V and 3 bases from J, with 13 bases between. CDR3 protein: CASSEDGAGYNQPQHF. CDR3 nucleotides: TGTGCCAGCAGTGAAGATGGCGCGGGGTACAATCAGCCCCAGCATTTT.

The chain combines TRBV10-3 with TRBJ1-5, with a weak D call TRBD1 (6 bases). In germline, CDR1 is ENHRY, CDR2 SYGVKD. Trimming left V 0 bases short and J 0 bases short, with 15 bases between. The CDR3 has 18 amino acids. DNA for the CDR3: TGTGCCATCAGTGAGTCGGGGGGGGCTGGGGTTAGCAATCAGCCCCAGCATTTT. Its translation: CAISESGGAGVSNQPQHF.

This chain connects TRBV29-1 to TRBJ2-5; D remains unclear. The CDR3 covers 10 residues. Germline CDR1 reads SQVTM; CDR2 reads ANQGSEA. V was trimmed by 8 bases and J by 3 bases, leaving 7 bases between them. In DNA, the CDR3 is TGCAGCTTTAGAGAAGAGACCCAGTACTTC. Translation: CSFREETQYF.

The chain combines TRBV18 with TRBJ2-3; 10 nucleotides line up with TRBD2. With V trimmed by 3 bases and J by 2 bases, 23 bases remained unmatched. The CDR3 spans 22 residues. Germline lookup yields CDR1 KGHSH and CDR2 LQKENI. CDR3 in DNA: TGTGCCAGCTCACCTAGGACTAGCCTTTCCCTAGCGGGGGTCATCCTCACAGATACGCAGTATTTT. Amino acids: CASSPRTSLSLAGVILTDTQYF.

This chain joins TRBV27 and TRBJ2-1; 9 bases line up with TRBD2. There are 17 residues in the CDR3. The germline CDR1 and CDR2 sequences are MNHEY and SMNVEV (reference sequence). J gave up 6 bases and V 3 bases, and 12 bases lay outside the gene matches. This chain's CDR3 is CASSFSPGLATGNEQFF. Here the CDR3 DNA reads TGTGCCAGCAGTTTCTCCCCGGGACTAGCCACGGGCAATGAGCAGTTCTTC.

V is TRBV19 and J is TRBJ2-7; possibly TRBD2 for D (5 bases). The CDR3 runs 13 residues. From germline, CDR1 is LNHDA and CDR2 SQIVND (reference sequence). Trimming shortened V by 5 bases and J by 5 bases, and 13 bases separated the two germline ends. CDR3 sequence: CASSAGTRDEQYF. CDR3 in DNA: TGTGCCAGTAGTGCGGGCACCCGGGACGAGCAGTACTTC.

The chain links TRBV5-6 to TRBJ2-4; 7 nucleotides match TRBD2. The CDR3 spans 14 residues. Germline CDR1 and CDR2: SGHDT and YYEEEE. V lost 6 bases and J lost 7; bases outside the gene matches: 10. The CDR3 loop is CASTWGGSVNIQYF. In DNA, the CDR3 is TGTGCCAGCACTTGGGGAGGGTCCGTGAACATTCAGTACTTC.

The chain combines TRBV6-1 with TRBJ1-1; a weak D match, TRBD1 (5 bases). The V gene lost 4 bases and the J gene lost 1 base, with 10 bases spanning the gap. Germline CDR1 MNHNS, CDR2 SASEGT. The length of the CDR3 is 14 residues. In nucleotides, the CDR3 is TGTGCCAGCAGTGCGACAGAGCAGAACACTGAAGCTTTCTTT. Protein product: CASSATEQNTEAFF.

V usage is TRBV6-5 and J usage is TRBJ2-7; 10 nucleotides match TRBD1. The germline V gene has CDR1 MNHEY and CDR2 SVGAGI. The CDR3 is 14 amino acids. V gave up 2 bases and J gave up 3 bases; unmatched junction bases: 1. The CDR3 DNA is TGTGCCAGCAGTTACGGGGACAGGGGCTACGAGCAGTACTTC. This codes for CASSYGDRGYEQYF.

This clone was recorded only once. V is TRBV19 and J is TRBJ1-5, with 7 bases aligning to TRBD1. Germline V gene lookup returns CDR1 LNHDA and CDR2 SQIVND (reference sequence). The CDR3 has 15 amino acids. V dropped 5 bases and J dropped 4; count of bases not matched to a gene: 8. The CDR3 nucleotides read TGTGCCAGTAGTCGGGACAGCGGGAGGAATCAGCCCCAGCATTTT. Translated: CASSRDSGRNQPQHF.

This chain connects TRBV29-1 to TRBJ2-1; a possible D gene is TRBD2 (7 bases). CDR1 and CDR2 (germline): SQVTM, ANQGSEA. With 6 bases removed from V and 2 bases from J, the gap between germline ends came to 14 bases. This CDR3 is 14 amino acids long. The CDR3 sequence is CSVRGGDPYNEQFF. The CDR3 DNA is TGCAGCGTAAGGGGGGGTGATCCCTACAATGAGCAGTTCTTC.

This clone has only one observation. This chain connects TRBV10-3 to TRBJ2-7, with 7 bases matching TRBD2. CDR1 is ENHRY, CDR2 SYGVKD, per germline. This CDR3 contains 12 residues. Trimming at V came to 4 bases and at J to 5 bases, leaving 2 bases not matched to a gene. CDR3 in DNA: TGTGCCATCAGTGGGGGGGGGAACGAGCAGTACTTC. Translation gives CAISGGGNEQYF.

The chain recombines TRBV5-6 with TRBJ2-7, with 7 bases matching TRBD1. Trimming removed 7 bases from V and 0 bases from J; junction bases left unmatched: 7. This CDR3 spans 14 amino acids. Germline CDR1 SGHDT, CDR2 YYEEEE. For the CDR3, the DNA is TGTGCCAGCTTCGCCGGGACAGCCTCCTACGAGCAGTACTTC. As protein: CASFAGTASYEQYF. The whole variable domain, filled in from reference TRBV5-6 and TRBJ2-7, reads DAGVTQSPTHLIKTRGQQVTLRCSPKSGHDTVSWYQQALGQGPQFIFQYYEEEERQRGNFPDRFSGHQFPNYSSELNVNALLLGDSALYLCASFAGTASYEQYFGPGTRLTVT.

The genes are TRBV30 and TRBJ2-7; 9 nucleotides agree with TRBD1. Germline trimming cut 4 bases from V and 6 bases from J; bases unmatched to any gene: 1. From germline, CDR1 is GTSNPN and CDR2 SVGIG (reference sequence). The CDR3 has 11 amino acids. CDR3 region: CAWTTGGEQYF. The CDR3 nucleotides read TGTGCCTGGACGACAGGGGGCGAGCAGTACTTC.

The CDR3, as DNA: TGTGCCAGCAGCTTGGTTCCGGGGGGCACAGATACGCAGTATTTT. Amino acid sequence: CASSLVPGGTDTQYF. This chain connects TRBV5-5 to TRBJ2-3; tentative D call: TRBD2 (6 bases). V was cut by 0 bases and J by 1 base, with 9 bases left in between. This CDR3 contains 15 residues. The germline V gene encodes CDR1 SGHKS and CDR2 YYEKEE (reference sequence). The whole variable domain, filled in from reference TRBV5-5 and TRBJ2-3, reads DAGVTQSPTHLIKTRGQQVTLRCSPISGHKSVSWYQQVLGQGPQFIFQYYEKEERGRGNFPDRFSARQFPNYSSELNVNALLLGDSALYLCASSLVPGGTDTQYFGPGTRLTVL.

The chain carries TRBV5-4 and TRBJ2-3; 9 nucleotides line up with TRBD2. Germline V gene data show CDR1 as SGHNT and CDR2 as YYREEE (reference sequence). This CDR3 is built from 15 residues. This chain's CDR3 is CASTVASGGTDTQYF. CDR3 sequence (DNA): TGTGCTTCAACTGTGGCTAGCGGGGGCACAGATACGCAGTATTTT.

The gene calls are TRBV19 and TRBJ1-4; D possibly corresponds to TRBD1 (6 bases). There are 15 residues in the CDR3. V was trimmed by 6 bases and J by 4 bases, leaving 15 bases between them. Germline loops: CDR1 LNHDA, CDR2 SQIVND (reference sequence). The CDR3 here is CASSHSGASNEKLFF. The CDR3 nucleotides are TGTGCCAGTAGCCACTCAGGGGCGAGTAATGAAAAACTGTTTTTT.

CDR3 loop: CATMDTEYYGYTF. The CDR3 DNA follows: TGTGCCACTATGGACACGGAATACTATGGCTACACCTTC. The chain recombines TRBV6-5 with TRBJ1-2, with D possibly being TRBD1 (5 bases). Germline V lookup: CDR1 MNHEY, CDR2 SVGAGI. The CDR3 runs 13 residues. Trimming removed 10 bases from V and 3 bases from J, with 15 bases in between.

The V gene is TRBV27, the J gene TRBJ2-7; 11 positions match TRBD1. This CDR3 has 16 residues. The V gene end was trimmed by 2 bases and the J gene end by 4 bases; junction bases not matched to a gene: 7. Germline assignment: CDR1 MNHEY and CDR2 SMNVEV (reference sequence). CDR3 DNA sequence: TGTGCCAGCAGTTTACTTTCCGGACAGGGGGCGTACGAGCAGTACTTC. Its translation: CASSLLSGQGAYEQYF.

The V call is TRBV2, the J call TRBJ2-7; 9 positions agree with TRBD1. The germline V gene has CDR1 SNHLY and CDR2 FYNNEI. The CDR3 sequence is 16 residues long. V gave up 8 bases and J gave up 2 bases; unmatched junction bases: 13. CDR3 loop: CASSLNTGQGTYEQYF. The CDR3 DNA sequence: TGTGCCAGCTCGCTGAACACGGGACAGGGTACCTACGAGCAGTACTTC.

The chain carries TRBV5-1 and TRBJ1-2; D uncertain. From germline, CDR1 is SGHRS and CDR2 YFSETQ. The CDR3 is 15 amino acids. Trimming removed 0 bases at V and 0 bases at J, with 9 bases between. CDR3 coding DNA: TGCGCCAGCAGCTTGGTTCCCGGAGCTAACTATGGCTACACCTTC. This gives the protein CASSLVPGANYGYTF.

The J gene is TRBJ1-2, the V gene TRBV5-1, with D possibly TRBD1 on 5 matching bases. This CDR3 spans 16 amino acids. Deletions cut 4 bases from V and 8 bases from J, with 24 bases between. Germline V CDR1 and CDR2: SGHRS, YFSETQ. CDR3 in DNA: TGCGCCAGCAGCAGGGGTGTAGGTACTGAGCATGGCGGCTACACCTTC. Translating it yields CASSRGVGTEHGGYTF.

The chain recombines TRBV27 with TRBJ1-2, with TRBD1 matching over 9 bases. The CDR3 extends over 15 amino acids. The germline V gene encodes CDR1 MNHEY and CDR2 SMNVEV (reference sequence). The junction had 5 bases not matched to a gene; V was cut back by 5 bases and J by 1 base. The CDR3 coding sequence is TGTGCCAGCAGTCCCGGGACAGGGAGTAACTATGGCTACACCTTC. It is translated as CASSPGTGSNYGYTF.

The V call is TRBV7-9, the J call TRBJ2-7; TRBD2 is a possible D gene (6 bases). The CDR3 loop spans 13 amino acids. V was cut by 5 bases and J by 5 bases, with 13 bases left in between. Germline values: CDR1 SEHNR, CDR2 FQNEAQ (reference sequence). CDR3 sequence reads: CASSDGTAHEQYF. CDR3 sequence (DNA): TGTGCCAGCAGCGATGGGACTGCTCACGAGCAGTACTTC.

This sequence joins TRBV7-9 and TRBJ1-4; D is possibly TRBD1 (5 bases). V lost 1 base and J lost 4, with 10 bases in between. Germline CDR1 is SEHNR and CDR2 is FQNEAQ (reference sequence). This CDR3 is built from 15 residues. The CDR3 DNA reads as TGTGCCAGCAGCTTAGTGGGGGGTCTTAATGAAAAACTGTTTTTT. Protein product: CASSLVGGLNEKLFF. The variable domain in full, completed from reference TRBV7-9 and TRBJ1-4, reads DTGVSQNPRHKITKRGQNVTFRCDPISEHNRLYWYRQTLGQGPEFLTYFQNEAQLEKSRLLSDRFSAERPKGSFSTLEIQRTEQGDSAMYLCASSLVGGLNEKLFFGSGTQLSVL.

The chain combines TRBV7-8 with TRBJ2-1; D is perhaps TRBD2 (5 bases). Germline CDR1 is SGHVS and CDR2 is FQNEAQ. The CDR3 loop spans 16 amino acids. The V and J ends lost 2 bases and 1 base respectively, with 12 bases between them. The CDR3 region is CASSLRADSSYNEQFF. DNA of the CDR3: TGTGCCAGCAGCTTAAGGGCGGACTCTTCCTACAATGAGCAGTTCTTC.